This T cell receptor beta chain originates from a study of spatial heterogeneity in lung cancer. For the study at large: There were consistently more beta-chain sequences detected than alpha-chain sequences. Study results and caveats: Ubiquitous, expanded tumor-derived TCRs were more frequently observed in blood at resection than at follow-up.

Described time point: blood at routine non-recurrence follow-up after resection. Using its own MiXCR run on the 5' RACE reads, TCRdb lists one record per CDR3 protein. The sample carries around 2,800 distinct CDR3 sequences, roughly 21% recorded once. This clonotype was seen repeatedly, ten times or more. The target antigen is unknown. J gave up 5 bases and V 5 bases, and 8 bases lay outside the gene matches. This CDR3 has 15 residues. The germline V gene encodes CDR1 SGHTA and CDR2 FQGNSA. This sequence joins TRBV7-2 and TRBJ2-5; 10 bases align to TRBD1. The sequence came from a male donor with early-stage non-small cell lung cancer. Sample: PBMCs, taken at follow-up. The CDR3: CASSAGTGVSETQYF. The CDR3 nucleotides are TGTGCCAGCAGCGCCGGGACAGGGGTTTCGGAGACCCAGTACTTC.